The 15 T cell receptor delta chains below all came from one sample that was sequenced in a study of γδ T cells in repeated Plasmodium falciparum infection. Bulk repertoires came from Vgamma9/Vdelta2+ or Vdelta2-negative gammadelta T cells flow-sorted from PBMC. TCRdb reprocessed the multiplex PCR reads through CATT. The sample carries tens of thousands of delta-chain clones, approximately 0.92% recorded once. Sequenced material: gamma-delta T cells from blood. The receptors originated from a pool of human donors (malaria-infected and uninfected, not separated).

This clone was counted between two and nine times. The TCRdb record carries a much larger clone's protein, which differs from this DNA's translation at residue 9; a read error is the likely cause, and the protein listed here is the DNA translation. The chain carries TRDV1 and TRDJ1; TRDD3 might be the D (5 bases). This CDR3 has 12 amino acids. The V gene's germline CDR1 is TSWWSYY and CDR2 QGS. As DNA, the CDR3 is TGTGCTCTTGGTGGGGACACCGATGAACTCATCTTT. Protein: CALGGDTDELIF.

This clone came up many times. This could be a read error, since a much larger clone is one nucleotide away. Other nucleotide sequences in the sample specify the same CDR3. CDR3 in amino acids: CALGERPPTQLVQGDKLIF. CDR3 sequence (DNA): TGTGCTCTGGGGGAACGACCCCCTACACAACTCGTACAGGGCGATAAACTCATCTTT. The V call is TRDV1, the J call TRDJ1, with D tentatively TRDD3 (6 bases). Per the germline V gene, CDR1 is TSWWSYY and CDR2 is QGS. This CDR3 region has 19 residues.

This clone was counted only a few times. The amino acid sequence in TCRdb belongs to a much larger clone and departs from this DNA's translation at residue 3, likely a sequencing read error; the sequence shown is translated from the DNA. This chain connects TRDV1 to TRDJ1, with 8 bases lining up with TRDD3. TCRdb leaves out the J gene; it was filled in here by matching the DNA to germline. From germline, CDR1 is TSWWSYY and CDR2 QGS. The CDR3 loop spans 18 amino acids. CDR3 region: CAPGVSWGYHSYTDKLIF. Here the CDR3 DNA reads TGTGCTCCTGGGGTCAGCTGGGGATACCACTCCTACACCGATAAACTCATCTTT.

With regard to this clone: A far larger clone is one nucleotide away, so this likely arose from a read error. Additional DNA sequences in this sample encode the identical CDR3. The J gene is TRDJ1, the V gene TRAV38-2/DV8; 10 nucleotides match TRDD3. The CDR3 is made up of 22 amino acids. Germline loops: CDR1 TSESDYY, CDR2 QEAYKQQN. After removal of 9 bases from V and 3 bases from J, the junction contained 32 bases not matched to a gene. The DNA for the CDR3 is TGTGCTTCCTTCCTAGAAACCCATTACTGGGGGATTCGCGTAGGGGGTCCCGATAAACTCATCTTT. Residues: CASFLETHYWGIRVGGPDKLIF.

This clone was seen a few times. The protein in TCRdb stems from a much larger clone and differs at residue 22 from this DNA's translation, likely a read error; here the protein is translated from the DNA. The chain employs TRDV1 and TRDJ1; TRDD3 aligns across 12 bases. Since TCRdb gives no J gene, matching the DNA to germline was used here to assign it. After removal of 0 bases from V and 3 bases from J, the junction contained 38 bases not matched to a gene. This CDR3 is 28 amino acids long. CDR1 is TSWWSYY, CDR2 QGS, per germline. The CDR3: CALGELGPTTYWGIPRNLLNPWADKLIF. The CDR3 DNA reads TGTGCTCTTGGGGAACTAGGGCCTACTACCTACTGGGGGATACCCCGTAATCTGCTAAATCCGTGGGCCGATAAACTCATCTTT.

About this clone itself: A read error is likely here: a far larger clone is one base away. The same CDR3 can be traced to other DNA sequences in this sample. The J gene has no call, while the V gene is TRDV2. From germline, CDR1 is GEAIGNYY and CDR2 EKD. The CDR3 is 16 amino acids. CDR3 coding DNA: TGTGCCTGTGACACCCGTATCGCCCCGTACACCGATAAGCTCATCTTT. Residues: CACDTRIAPYTDKLIF.

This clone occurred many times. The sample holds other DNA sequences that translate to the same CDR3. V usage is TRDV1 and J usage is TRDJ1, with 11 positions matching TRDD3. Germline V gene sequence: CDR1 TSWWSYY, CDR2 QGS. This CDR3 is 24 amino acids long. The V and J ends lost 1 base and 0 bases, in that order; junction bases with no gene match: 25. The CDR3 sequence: CALGEPPLFWPCAGGYSYTDKLIF. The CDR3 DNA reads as TGTGCTCTTGGGGAACCACCGTTATTCTGGCCCTGTGCTGGGGGATACTCATACACCGATAAACTCATCTTT.

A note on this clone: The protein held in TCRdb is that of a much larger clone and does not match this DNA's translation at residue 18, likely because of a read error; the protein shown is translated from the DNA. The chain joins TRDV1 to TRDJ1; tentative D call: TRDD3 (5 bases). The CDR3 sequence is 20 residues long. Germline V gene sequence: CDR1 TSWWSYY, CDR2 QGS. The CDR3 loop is CALGDRHSVRGKVGRVKPIF. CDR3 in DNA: TGTGCTCTTGGGGATCGGCATAGCGTCCGAGGGAAGGTGGGGAGAGTTAAACCCATCTTT.

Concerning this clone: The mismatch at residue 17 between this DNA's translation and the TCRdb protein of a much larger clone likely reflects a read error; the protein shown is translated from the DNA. CDR3 DNA sequence: TGTGCTCTTGGGGAACTAGCCCCTGGGGGATTGTACACCGATAAACTCACCTTT. It codes for CALGELAPGGLYTDKLTF. The V gene is TRDV1, the J gene TRDJ1; 9 bases are shared with TRDD3. Germline CDR1 is TSWWSYY and CDR2 is QGS. This CDR3 contains 18 residues.

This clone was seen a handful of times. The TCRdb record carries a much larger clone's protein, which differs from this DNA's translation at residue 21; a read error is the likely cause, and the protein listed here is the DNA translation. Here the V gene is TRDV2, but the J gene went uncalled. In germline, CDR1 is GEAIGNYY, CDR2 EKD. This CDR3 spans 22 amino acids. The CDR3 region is CACAARRIFFNRLPVYTDKLTF. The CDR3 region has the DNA TGTGCCTGTGCAGCGCGCCGAATATTCTTCAACCGACTCCCCGTTTACACCGATAAACTCACCTTT.

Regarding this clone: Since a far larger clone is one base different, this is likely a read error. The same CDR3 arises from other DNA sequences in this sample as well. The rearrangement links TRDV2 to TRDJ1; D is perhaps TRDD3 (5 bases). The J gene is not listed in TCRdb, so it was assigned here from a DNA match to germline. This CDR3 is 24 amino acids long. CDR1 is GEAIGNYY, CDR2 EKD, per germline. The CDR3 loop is CACDTLLTPTGGDRFGLYTDKLIF. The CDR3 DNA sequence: TGCGCCTGTGACACCTTGCTAACACCAACTGGAGGTGACAGGTTCGGCTTGTACACCGATAAACTCATCTTT.

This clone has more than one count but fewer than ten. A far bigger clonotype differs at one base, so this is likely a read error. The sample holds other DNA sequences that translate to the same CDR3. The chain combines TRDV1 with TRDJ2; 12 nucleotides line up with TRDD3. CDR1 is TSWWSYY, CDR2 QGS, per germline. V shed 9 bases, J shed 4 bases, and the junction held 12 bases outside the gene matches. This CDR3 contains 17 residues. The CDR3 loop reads CALGFTGGYPPTAQLFF. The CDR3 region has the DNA TGTGCTCTCGGATTTACTGGGGGATACCCCCCGACAGCACAACTCTTCTTT.

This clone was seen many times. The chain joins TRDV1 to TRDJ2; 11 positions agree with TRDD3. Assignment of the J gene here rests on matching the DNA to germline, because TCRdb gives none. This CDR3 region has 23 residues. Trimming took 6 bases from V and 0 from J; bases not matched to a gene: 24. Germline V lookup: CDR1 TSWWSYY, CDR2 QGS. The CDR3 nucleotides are TGTGCTCTTGGTTCCAAAGGGCCCTTTGCTGGGGGATACCCTCACCCTTTGACAGCACAACTCTTCTTT. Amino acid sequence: CALGSKGPFAGGYPHPLTAQLFF.

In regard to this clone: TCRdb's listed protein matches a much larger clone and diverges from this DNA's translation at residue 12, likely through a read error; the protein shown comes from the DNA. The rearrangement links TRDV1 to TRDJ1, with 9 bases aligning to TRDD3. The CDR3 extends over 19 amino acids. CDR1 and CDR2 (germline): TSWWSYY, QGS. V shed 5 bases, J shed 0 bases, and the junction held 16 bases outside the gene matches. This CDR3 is CALGTTKRGYADHTDKLIF. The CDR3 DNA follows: TGTGCTCTTGGGACTACCAAGCGGGGATACGCCGATCACACCGATAAACTCATCTTT.

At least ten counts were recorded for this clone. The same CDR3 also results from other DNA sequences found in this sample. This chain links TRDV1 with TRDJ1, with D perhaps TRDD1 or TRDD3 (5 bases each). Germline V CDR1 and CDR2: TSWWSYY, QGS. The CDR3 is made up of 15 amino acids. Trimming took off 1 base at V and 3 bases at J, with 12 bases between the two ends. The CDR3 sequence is CALGEPDSRADKLIF. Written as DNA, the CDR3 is TGTGCTCTTGGGGAACCGGATAGTAGGGCCGATAAACTCATCTTT.